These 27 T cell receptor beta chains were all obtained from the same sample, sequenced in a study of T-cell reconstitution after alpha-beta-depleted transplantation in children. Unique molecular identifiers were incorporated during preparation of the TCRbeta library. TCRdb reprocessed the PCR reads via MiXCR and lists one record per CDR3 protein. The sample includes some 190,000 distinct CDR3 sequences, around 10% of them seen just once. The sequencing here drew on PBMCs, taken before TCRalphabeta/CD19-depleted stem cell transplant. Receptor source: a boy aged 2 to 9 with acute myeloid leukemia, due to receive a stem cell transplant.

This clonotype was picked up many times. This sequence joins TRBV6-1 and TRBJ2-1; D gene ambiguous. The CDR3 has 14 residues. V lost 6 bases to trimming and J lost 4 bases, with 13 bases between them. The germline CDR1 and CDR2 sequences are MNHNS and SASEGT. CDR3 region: CASSLRWDYNEQFF. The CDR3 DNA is TGTGCCAGCAGCCTTAGGTGGGATTACAATGAGCAGTTCTTC.

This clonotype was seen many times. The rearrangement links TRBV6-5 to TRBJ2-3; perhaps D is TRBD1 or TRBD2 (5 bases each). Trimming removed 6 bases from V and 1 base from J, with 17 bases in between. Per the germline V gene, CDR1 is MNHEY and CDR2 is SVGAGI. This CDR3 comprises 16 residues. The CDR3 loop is CASSSGTHSGTDTQYF. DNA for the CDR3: TGTGCCAGCAGCTCCGGGACCCACAGTGGCACAGATACGCAGTATTTT.

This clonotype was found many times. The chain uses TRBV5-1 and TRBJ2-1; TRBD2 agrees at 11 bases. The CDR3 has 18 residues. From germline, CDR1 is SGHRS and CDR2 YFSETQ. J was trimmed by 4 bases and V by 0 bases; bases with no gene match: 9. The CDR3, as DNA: TGCGCCAGCAGCTTGGTAGTAGCGGGAGGGCTGGGTTACAATGAGCAGTTCTTC. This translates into CASSLVVAGGLGYNEQFF.

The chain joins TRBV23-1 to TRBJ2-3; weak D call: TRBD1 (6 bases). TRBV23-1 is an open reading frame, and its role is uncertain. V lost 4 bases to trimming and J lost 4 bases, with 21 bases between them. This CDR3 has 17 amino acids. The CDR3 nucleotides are TGCGCCAGCAGTCGCGCCCCGGGACAATCGCAAGCAGATACGCAGTATTTT. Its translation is CASSRAPGQSQADTQYF.

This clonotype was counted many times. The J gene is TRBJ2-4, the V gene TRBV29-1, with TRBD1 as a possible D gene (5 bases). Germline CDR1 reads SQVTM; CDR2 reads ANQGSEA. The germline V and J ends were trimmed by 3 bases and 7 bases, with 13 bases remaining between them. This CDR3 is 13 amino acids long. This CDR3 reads CSVEVGPDNIQYF. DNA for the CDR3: TGCAGCGTTGAGGTGGGGCCCGATAACATTCAGTACTTC. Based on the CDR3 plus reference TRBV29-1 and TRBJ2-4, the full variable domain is SAVISQKPSRDICQRGTSLTIQCQVDSQVTMMFWYRQQPGQSLTLIATANQGSEATYESGFVIDKFPISRPNLTFSTLTVSNMSPEDSSIYLCSVEVGPDNIQYFGAGTRLSVL.

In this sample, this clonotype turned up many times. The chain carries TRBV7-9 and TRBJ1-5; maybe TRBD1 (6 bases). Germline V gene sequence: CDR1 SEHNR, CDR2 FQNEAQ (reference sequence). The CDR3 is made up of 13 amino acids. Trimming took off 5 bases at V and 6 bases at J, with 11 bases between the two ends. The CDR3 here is CASSTDRSQPQHF. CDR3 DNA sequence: TGTGCCAGCAGCACGGACAGAAGTCAGCCCCAGCATTTT.

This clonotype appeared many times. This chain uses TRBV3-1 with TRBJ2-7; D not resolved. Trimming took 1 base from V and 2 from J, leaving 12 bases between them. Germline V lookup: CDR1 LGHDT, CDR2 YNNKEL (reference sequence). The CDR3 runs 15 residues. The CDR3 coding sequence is TGTGCCAGCAGCCAAGGCCCGACGCCTCCCTACGAGCAGTACTTC. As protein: CASSQGPTPPYEQYF.

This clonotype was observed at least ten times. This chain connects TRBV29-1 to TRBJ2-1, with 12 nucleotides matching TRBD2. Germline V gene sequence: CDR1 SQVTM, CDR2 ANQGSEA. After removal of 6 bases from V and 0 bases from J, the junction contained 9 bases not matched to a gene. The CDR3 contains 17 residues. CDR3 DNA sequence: TGCAGCGTGATCCTAGCGGGGGGGTTAAGCTCCTACAATGAGCAGTTCTTC. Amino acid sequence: CSVILAGGLSSYNEQFF.

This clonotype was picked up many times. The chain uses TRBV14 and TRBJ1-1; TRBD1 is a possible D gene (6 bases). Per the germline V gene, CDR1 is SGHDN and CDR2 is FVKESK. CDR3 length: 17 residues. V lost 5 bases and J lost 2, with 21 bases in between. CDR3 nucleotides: TGTGCCAGCAGCTATACAGGGTTTGGAATCGCAAACACTGAAGCTTTCTTT. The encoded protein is CASSYTGFGIANTEAFF.

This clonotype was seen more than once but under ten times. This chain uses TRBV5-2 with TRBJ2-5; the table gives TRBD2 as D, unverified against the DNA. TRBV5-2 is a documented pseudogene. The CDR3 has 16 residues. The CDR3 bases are TGTGCCAGGGGCCCCGGACTCCTCTCCTACCAAGAGACCCAGTACTTC. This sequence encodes CARGPGLLSYQETQYF.

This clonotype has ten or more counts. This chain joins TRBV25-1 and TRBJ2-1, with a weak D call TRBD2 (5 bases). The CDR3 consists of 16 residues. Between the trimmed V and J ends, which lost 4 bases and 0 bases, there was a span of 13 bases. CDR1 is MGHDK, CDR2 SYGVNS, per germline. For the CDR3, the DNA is TGTGCCAGCAGTGGAACGACTACTCCCTCCTACAATGAGCAGTTCTTC. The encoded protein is CASSGTTTPSYNEQFF.

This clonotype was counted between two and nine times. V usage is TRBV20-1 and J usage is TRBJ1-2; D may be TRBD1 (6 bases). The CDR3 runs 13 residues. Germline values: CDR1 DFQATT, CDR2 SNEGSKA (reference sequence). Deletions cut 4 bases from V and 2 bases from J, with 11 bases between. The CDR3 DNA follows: TGCAGTGCTAATGGGGGGCTGAACTATGGCTACACCTTC. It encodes CSANGGLNYGYTF.

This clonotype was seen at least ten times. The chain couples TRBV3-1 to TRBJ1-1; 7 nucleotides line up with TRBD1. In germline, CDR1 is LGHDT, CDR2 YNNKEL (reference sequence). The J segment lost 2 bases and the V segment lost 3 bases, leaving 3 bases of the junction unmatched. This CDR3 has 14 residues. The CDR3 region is CASSQAGGNTEAFF. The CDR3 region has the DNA TGTGCCAGCAGCCAGGCAGGGGGAAACACTGAAGCTTTCTTT.

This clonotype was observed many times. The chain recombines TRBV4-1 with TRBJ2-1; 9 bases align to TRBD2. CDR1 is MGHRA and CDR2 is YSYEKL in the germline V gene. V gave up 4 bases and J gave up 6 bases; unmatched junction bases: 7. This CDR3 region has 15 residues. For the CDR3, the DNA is TGCGCCAGCAGCCCTCGGGGGACTAGCTTCAATGAGCAGTTCTTC. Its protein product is CASSPRGTSFNEQFF.

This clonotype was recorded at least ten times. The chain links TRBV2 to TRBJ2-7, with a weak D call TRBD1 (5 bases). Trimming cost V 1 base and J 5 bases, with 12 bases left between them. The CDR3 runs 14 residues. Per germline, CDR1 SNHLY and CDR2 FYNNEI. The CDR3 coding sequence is TGTGCCAGCAGTGAAGGGCAGGGTAGGAACGAGCAGTACGTC. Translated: CASSEGQGRNEQYV.

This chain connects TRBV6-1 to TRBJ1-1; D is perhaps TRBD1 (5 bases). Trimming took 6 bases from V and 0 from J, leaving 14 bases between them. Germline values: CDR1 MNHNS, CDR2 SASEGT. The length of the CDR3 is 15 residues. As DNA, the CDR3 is TGTGCCAGCAGACGACCGGGGGGGTTGAACACTGAAGCTTTCTTT. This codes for CASRRPGGLNTEAFF.

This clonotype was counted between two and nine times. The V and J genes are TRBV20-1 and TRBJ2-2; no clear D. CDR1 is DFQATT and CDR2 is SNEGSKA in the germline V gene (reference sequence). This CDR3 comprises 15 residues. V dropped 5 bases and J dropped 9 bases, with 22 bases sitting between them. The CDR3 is CSAALPGLRTRELFF. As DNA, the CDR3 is TGCAGTGCTGCACTACCGGGCCTCCGAACCCGGGAGCTGTTTTTT.

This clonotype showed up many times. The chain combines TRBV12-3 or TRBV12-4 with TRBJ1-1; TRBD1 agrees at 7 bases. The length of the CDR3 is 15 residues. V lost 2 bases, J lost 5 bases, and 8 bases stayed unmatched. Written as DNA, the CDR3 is TGTGCCAGCAGTTTATGGGGGGGACAGCGGACTGAAGCTTTCTTT. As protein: CASSLWGGQRTEAFF.

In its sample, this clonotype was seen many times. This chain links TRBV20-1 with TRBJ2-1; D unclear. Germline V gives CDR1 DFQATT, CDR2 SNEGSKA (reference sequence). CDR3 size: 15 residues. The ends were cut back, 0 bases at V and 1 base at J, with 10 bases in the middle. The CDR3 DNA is TGCAGTGCTAGAGACGTGGTAATATCCTACAATGAGCAGTTCTTC. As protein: CSARDVVISYNEQFF.

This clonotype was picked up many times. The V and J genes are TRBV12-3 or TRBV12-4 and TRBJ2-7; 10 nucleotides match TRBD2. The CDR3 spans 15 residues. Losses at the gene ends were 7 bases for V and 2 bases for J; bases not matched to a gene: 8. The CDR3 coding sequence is TGTGCCAGCACCCCTCCCAGCGGGAGGGCCTACGAGCAGTACTTC. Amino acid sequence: CASTPPSGRAYEQYF.

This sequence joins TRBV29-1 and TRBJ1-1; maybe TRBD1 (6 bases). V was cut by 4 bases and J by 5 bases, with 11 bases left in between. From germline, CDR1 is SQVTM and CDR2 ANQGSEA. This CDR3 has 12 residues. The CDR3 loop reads CSVVGGSTEAFF. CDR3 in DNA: TGCAGCGTTGTAGGGGGGAGTACTGAAGCTTTCTTT.

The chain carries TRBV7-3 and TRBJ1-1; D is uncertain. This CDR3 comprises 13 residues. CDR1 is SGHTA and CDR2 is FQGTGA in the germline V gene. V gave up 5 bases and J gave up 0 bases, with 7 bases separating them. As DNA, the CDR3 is TGTGCCAGCAGCCAACGGCTGAACACTGAAGCTTTCTTT. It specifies CASSQRLNTEAFF.

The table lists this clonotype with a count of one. The CDR3 protein is CASSPRLGSNQPQHF. The CDR3 DNA sequence: TGCGCCAGCAGCCCCCGGTTGGGATCCAATCAGCCCCAGCATTTT. The chain combines TRBV4-1 with TRBJ1-5; D not resolved. V gave up 4 bases and J gave up 3 bases, with 13 bases separating them. This CDR3 comprises 15 residues. Germline CDR1 reads MGHRA; CDR2 reads YSYEKL.

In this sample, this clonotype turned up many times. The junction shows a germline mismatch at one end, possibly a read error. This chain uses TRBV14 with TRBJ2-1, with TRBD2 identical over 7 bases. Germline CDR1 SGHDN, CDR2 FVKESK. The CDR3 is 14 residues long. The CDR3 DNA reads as TGTGCCAGCAGCCAAGTTTCGAGCGGGGATATCCCGATCTTC. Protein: CASSQVSSGDIPIF.

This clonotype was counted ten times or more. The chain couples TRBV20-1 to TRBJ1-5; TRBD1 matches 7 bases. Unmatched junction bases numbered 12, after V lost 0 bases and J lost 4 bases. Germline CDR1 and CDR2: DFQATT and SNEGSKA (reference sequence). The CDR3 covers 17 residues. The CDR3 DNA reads TGCAGTGCTAGAGATTACAGGGGACCCTCGGGTAATCAGCCCCAGCATTTT. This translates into CSARDYRGPSGNQPQHF.

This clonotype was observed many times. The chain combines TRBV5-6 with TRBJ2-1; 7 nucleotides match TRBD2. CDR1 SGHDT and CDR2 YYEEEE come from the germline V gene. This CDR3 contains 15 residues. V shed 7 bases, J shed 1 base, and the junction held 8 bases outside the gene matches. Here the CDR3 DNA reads TGTGCCAGCGGACTATGGGGGGGTTCCTACAATGAGCAGTTCTTC. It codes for CASGLWGGSYNEQFF.

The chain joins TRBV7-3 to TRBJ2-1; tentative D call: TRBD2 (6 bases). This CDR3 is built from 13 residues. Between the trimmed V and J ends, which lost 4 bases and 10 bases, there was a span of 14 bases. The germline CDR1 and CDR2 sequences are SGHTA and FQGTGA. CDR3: CASSWGEAREQFF. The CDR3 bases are TGTGCCAGCAGCTGGGGGGAGGCCAGGGAGCAGTTCTTC.